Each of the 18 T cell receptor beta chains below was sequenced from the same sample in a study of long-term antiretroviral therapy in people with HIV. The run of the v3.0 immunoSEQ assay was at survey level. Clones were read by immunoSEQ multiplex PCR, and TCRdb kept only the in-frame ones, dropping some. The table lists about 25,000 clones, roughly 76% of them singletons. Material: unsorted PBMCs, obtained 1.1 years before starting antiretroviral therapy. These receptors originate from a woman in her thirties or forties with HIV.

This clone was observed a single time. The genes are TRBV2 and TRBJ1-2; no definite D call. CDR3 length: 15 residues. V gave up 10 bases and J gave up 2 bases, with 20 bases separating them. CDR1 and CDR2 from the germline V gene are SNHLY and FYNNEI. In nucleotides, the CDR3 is TGTGCCACCACGCTTCTCCCCTCCCCCAACTATGGCTACACCTTC. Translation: CATTLLPSPNYGYTF.

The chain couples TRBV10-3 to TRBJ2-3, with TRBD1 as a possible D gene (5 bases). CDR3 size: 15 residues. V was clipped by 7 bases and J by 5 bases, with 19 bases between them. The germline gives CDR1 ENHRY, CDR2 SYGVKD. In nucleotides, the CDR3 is TGTGCCATCATGCGAACTTCAGGGAAAGAAGATACGCAGTATTTT. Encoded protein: CAIMRTSGKEDTQYF.

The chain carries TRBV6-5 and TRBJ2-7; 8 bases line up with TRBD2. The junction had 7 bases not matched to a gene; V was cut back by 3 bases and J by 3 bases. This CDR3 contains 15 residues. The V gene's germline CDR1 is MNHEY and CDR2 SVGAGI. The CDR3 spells CASSYAGGSHYEQYF. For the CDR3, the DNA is TGTGCCAGCAGTTATGCGGGAGGCTCCCACTACGAGCAGTACTTC.

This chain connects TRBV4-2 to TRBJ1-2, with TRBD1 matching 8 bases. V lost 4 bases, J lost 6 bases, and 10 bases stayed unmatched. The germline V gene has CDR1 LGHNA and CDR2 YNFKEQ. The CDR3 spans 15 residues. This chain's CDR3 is CASSRESQGADGYTF. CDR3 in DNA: TGTGCCAGCAGCCGAGAAAGTCAGGGGGCGGATGGCTACACCTTC.

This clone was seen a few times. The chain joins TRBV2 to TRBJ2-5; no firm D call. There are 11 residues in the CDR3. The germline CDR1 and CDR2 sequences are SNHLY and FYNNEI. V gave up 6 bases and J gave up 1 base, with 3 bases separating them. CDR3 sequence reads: CASRVQETQYF. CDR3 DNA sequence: TGTGCCAGCAGGGTCCAAGAGACCCAGTACTTC.

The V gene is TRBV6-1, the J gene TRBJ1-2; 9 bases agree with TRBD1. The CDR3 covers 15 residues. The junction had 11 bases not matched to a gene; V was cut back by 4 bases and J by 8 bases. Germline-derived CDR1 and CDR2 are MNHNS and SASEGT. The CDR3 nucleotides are TGTGCCAGCAGTGGAACCGGGACAGGGCTACGGGGCTACACCTTC. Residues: CASSGTGTGLRGYTF.

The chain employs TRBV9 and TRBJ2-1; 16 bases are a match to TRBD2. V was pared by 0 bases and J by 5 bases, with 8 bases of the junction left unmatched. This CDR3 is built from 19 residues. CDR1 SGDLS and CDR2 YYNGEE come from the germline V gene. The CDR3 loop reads CASSVGGTSGRGTNNEQFF. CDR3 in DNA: TGTGCCAGCAGCGTAGGTGGGACTAGCGGGAGGGGGACCAACAATGAGCAGTTCTTC.

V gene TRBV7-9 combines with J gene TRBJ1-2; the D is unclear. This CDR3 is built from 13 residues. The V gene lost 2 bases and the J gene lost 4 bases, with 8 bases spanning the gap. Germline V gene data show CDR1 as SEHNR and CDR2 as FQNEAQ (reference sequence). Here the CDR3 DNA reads TGTGCCAGCAGCTTATCGGCAGCCTATGGCTACACCTTC. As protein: CASSLSAAYGYTF. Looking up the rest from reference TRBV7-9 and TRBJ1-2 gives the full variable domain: DTGVSQNPRHKITKRGQNVTFRCDPISEHNRLYWYRQTLGQGPEFLTYFQNEAQLEKSRLLSDRFSAERPKGSFSTLEIQRTEQGDSAMYLCASSLSAAYGYTFGSGTRLTVV.

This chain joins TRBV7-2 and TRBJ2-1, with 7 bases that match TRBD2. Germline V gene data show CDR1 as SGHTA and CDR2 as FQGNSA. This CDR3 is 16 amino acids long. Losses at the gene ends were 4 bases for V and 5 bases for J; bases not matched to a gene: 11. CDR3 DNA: TGTGCCAGCAGCTACCCCGGACTTAGCGGGCACAATGAGCAGTTCTTC. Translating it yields CASSYPGLSGHNEQFF.

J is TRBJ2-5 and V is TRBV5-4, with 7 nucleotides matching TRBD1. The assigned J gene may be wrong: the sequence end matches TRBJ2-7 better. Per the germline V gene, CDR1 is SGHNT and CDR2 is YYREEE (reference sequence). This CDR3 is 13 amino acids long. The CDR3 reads CASSRNRGYEQYF. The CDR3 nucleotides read TGTGCCAGCAGCCGTAACAGGGGTTACGAGCAGTACTTC.

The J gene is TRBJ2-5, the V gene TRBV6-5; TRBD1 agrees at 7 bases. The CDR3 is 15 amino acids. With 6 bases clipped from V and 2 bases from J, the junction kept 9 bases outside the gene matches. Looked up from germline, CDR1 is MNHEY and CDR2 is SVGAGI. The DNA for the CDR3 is TGTGCCAGCAGAACCAGGGACAGCCTACAAGAGACCCAGTACTTC. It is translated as CASRTRDSLQETQYF.

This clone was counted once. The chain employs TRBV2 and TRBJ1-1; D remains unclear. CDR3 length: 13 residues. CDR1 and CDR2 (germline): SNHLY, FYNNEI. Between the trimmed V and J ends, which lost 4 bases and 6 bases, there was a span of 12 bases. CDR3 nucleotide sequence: TGTGCCAGCAGTGTGGAGAATGGCGCTGAAGCTTTCTTT. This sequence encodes CASSVENGAEAFF.

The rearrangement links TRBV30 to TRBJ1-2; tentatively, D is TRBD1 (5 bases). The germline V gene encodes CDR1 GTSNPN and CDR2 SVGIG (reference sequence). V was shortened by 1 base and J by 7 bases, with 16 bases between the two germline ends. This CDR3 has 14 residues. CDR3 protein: CAWSGTPTGSGYTF. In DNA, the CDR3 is TGTGCCTGGAGTGGGACACCCACCGGATCTGGCTACACCTTC.

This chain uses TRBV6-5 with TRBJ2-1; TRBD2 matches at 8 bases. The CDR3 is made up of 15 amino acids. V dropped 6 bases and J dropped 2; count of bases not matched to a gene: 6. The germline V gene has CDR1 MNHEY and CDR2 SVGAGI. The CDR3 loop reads CASSRLASTYNEQFF. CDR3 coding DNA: TGTGCCAGCAGCCGACTAGCGTCAACCTACAATGAGCAGTTCTTC.

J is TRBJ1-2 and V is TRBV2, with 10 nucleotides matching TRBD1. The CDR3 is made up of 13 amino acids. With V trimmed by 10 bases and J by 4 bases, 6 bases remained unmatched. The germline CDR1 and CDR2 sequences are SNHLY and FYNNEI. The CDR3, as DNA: TGTGCCATGGGGACAGGGGCGGGCTATGGCTACACCTTC. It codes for CAMGTGAGYGYTF.

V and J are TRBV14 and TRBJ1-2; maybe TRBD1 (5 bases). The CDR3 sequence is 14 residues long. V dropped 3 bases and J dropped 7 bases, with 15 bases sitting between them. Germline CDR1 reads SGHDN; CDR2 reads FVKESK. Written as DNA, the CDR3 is TGTGCCAGCAGCCATAAGGGGCTCTCCGGTGGCTACACCTTC. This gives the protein CASSHKGLSGGYTF.

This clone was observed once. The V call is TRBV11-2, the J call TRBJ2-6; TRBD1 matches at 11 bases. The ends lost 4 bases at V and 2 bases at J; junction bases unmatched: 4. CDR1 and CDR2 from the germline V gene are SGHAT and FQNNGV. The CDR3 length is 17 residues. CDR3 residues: CASSSGQGAPGANVLTF. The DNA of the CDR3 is TGTGCCAGCAGCTCCGGACAGGGGGCGCCTGGGGCCAACGTCCTGACTTTC. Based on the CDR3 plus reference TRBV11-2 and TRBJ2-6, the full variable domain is EAGVAQSPRYKIIEKRQSVAFWCNPISGHATLYWYQQILGQGPKLLIQFQNNGVVDDSQLPKDRFSAERLKGVDSTLKIQPAKLEDSAVYLCASSSGQGAPGANVLTFGAGSRLTVL.

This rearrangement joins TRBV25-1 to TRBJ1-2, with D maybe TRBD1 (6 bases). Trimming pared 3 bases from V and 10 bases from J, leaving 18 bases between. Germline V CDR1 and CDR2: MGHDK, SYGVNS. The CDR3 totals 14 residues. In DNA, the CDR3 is TGTGCCAGCAGTGATAGTGGCAGGGGAGATGACTACACCTTC. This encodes CASSDSGRGDDYTF.